A single sample is the source of the 22 T cell receptor beta chains below, sequenced in a study of blood T cell repertoires in COVID-19. The repertoire was sequenced with immunoSEQ multiplex PCR; TCRdb's copy has only in-frame clones and lacks some. The table lists fewer than 70,000 clones, around 80% of them singletons. Sequencing input: peripheral blood. The receptor source for this set is a human donor in a cohort sampled during active COVID-19.

This chain links TRBV3-1 (or the pseudogene TRBV3-2) with TRBJ2-1; D might be TRBD1 (6 bases). The V gene lost 5 bases and the J gene lost 4 bases, with 12 bases spanning the gap. The germline V gene encodes CDR1 LGHDT and CDR2 YNNKEL (reference sequence). The CDR3 runs 14 residues. CDR3 protein: CASSVDSPYNEQFF. CDR3 coding DNA: TGTGCCAGCAGCGTGGACAGCCCTTACAATGAGCAGTTCTTC.

This chain joins TRBV4-3 and TRBJ2-7; D gene uncertain. The CDR3 is 12 residues long. CDR1 and CDR2 from the germline V gene are LGHNA and YSLEER. V was trimmed by 0 bases and J by 7 bases, leaving 7 bases between them. The CDR3 here is CASSQDSQEQYF. CDR3 DNA sequence: TGCGCCAGCAGCCAAGATTCCCAGGAGCAGTACTTC.

This sequence joins TRBV27 and TRBJ1-1; no clear D. The V end was cut by 3 bases, the J end by 1 base, with 15 bases between. The CDR3 sequence is 16 residues long. The germline V gene encodes CDR1 MNHEY and CDR2 SMNVEV (reference sequence). The DNA of the CDR3 is TGTGCCAGCAGTTTTGGAAGCCGGCGGGGGAACACTGAAGCTTTCTTT. This encodes CASSFGSRRGNTEAFF.

The rearrangement uses TRBV5-1 and TRBJ2-5; D perhaps matches TRBD2 (6 bases). V shed 2 bases and J shed 3 bases, with 8 bases lying between them. Germline V CDR1 and CDR2: SGHRS, YFSETQ. This CDR3 has 13 amino acids. The CDR3 nucleotides are TGCGCCAGCAGCTTCGGCGGGGAAGAGACCCAGTACTTC. This encodes CASSFGGEETQYF.

The V and J genes are TRBV7-9 and TRBJ1-1; the D gene is possibly TRBD1 (5 bases). Deletions cut 0 bases from V and 7 bases from J, with 6 bases between. Germline CDR1 reads SEHNR; CDR2 reads FQNEAQ (reference sequence). The CDR3 contains 12 residues. The CDR3 is CASSLARVEAFF. In nucleotides, the CDR3 is TGTGCCAGCAGCTTAGCCAGGGTTGAAGCTTTCTTT.

This rearrangement joins TRBV4-2 to TRBJ1-5, with D perhaps matching TRBD1 (6 bases). The germline V gene has CDR1 LGHNA and CDR2 YNFKEQ. The ends were cut back, 2 bases at V and 7 bases at J, with 15 bases in the middle. This CDR3 contains 15 residues. This CDR3 reads CASSQSDLGTQPQHF. The CDR3 coding sequence is TGTGCCAGCAGCCAAAGTGACCTGGGGACACAGCCCCAGCATTTT.

The chain has TRBV19 and TRBJ1-4; D is unclear. The CDR3 runs to 15 residues. With 3 bases removed from V and 0 bases from J, the gap between germline ends came to 8 bases. From germline, CDR1 is LNHDA and CDR2 SQIVND (reference sequence). The DNA of the CDR3 is TGTGCCAGTAGTATCGGGATTGCAACTAATGAAAAACTGTTTTTT. This encodes CASSIGIATNEKLFF.

The V call is TRBV6-6, the J call TRBJ2-7; 9 nucleotides align to TRBD2. Per germline, CDR1 MNHNY and CDR2 SVGAGI (reference sequence). This CDR3 comprises 14 residues. V was clipped by 2 bases and J by 5 bases; unmatched bases: 4. In nucleotides, the CDR3 is TGTGCCAGCAGTTACCGACTAGCGGAAAACGAGCAGTACTTC. Translating it yields CASSYRLAENEQYF.

The J gene is TRBJ1-6, the V gene TRBV27; D is unclear. Trimming took off 0 bases at V and 10 bases at J, with 16 bases between the two ends. The CDR3 spans 16 residues. Germline CDR1 reads MNHEY; CDR2 reads SMNVEV (reference sequence). CDR3 nucleotide sequence: TGTGCCAGCAGTTTATCCCCCCCCCGAGTGTACTCACCCCTCCACTTT. Encoded protein: CASSLSPPRVYSPLHF.

The V call is TRBV7-3, the J call TRBJ2-3, with 10 nucleotides matching TRBD2. The CDR3 is 15 amino acids. Germline V gene sequence: CDR1 SGHTA, CDR2 FQGTGA. Losses at the gene ends were 4 bases for V and 2 bases for J; bases not matched to a gene: 3. CDR3 nucleotides: TGTGCCAGCAGCTATAGCGGGGGGACCACAGATACGCAGTATTTT. The encoded protein is CASSYSGGTTDTQYF.

The chain recombines TRBV4-3 with TRBJ2-1, with a tentative D call TRBD2 (6 bases). Germline V gene lookup returns CDR1 LGHNA and CDR2 YSLEER. Trimming took 3 bases from V and 0 from J, leaving 12 bases between them. This CDR3 contains 16 residues. CDR3 region: CASSQGLSSSYNEQFF. The CDR3 DNA reads as TGCGCCAGCAGCCAGGGACTCTCTAGCTCCTACAATGAGCAGTTCTTC.

The chain uses TRBV5-5 and TRBJ1-5; a weak D match, TRBD1 (5 bases). V was trimmed by 1 base and J by 5 bases, leaving 13 bases between them. The CDR3 has 15 amino acids. Germline values: CDR1 SGHKS, CDR2 YYEKEE (reference sequence). The CDR3 DNA reads TGTGCCAGCAGCTTGCGGCCAAGACAGCATCAGCCCCAGCATTTT. Residues: CASSLRPRQHQPQHF.

Of note for this clone: Other DNA sequences in this specimen translate into the identical CDR3. The chain links TRBV6-5 to TRBJ2-7, with TRBD1 identical over 10 bases. Germline CDR1 and CDR2: MNHEY and SVGAGI. Germline trimming cut 6 bases from V and 4 bases from J; bases unmatched to any gene: 3. The CDR3 has 13 amino acids. Written as DNA, the CDR3 is TGTGCCAGCAGGAAGGGACAGGGGTACGAGCAGTACTTC. Amino acids: CASRKGQGYEQYF.

The chain is built from TRBV7-8 and TRBJ2-5; the match to TRBD2 covers 11 bases. The germline CDR1 and CDR2 sequences are SGHVS and FQNEAQ. The CDR3 contains 16 residues. V was clipped by 6 bases and J by 2 bases; unmatched bases: 8. The CDR3 loop is CASSPGLAGTQETQYF. The CDR3, as DNA: TGTGCCAGCAGTCCCGGACTAGCGGGTACGCAAGAGACCCAGTACTTC.

The V call is TRBV4-3, the J call TRBJ2-7; the D is unclear. The germline CDR1 and CDR2 sequences are LGHNA and YSLEER. The CDR3 is 16 residues long. With 0 bases removed from V and 0 bases from J, the gap between germline ends came to 12 bases. The CDR3 here is CASSQDPTGLSYEQYF. The CDR3 coding sequence is TGCGCCAGCAGCCAAGATCCGACGGGTCTCTCCTACGAGCAGTACTTC.

The chain uses TRBV6-5 and TRBJ2-3; tentatively, D is TRBD2 (5 bases). V was trimmed by 8 bases and J by 3 bases, leaving 15 bases between them. Germline CDR1 reads MNHEY; CDR2 reads SVGAGI. This CDR3 comprises 14 residues. The CDR3, as DNA: TGTGCCAGCCTTGAATTGGTAGCGACAGATACGCAGTATTTT. Translated, it gives CASLELVATDTQYF.

V and J are TRBV5-1 and TRBJ1-5; D perhaps matches TRBD1 (5 bases). V was trimmed by 2 bases and J by 0 bases, leaving 9 bases between them. Germline CDR1 and CDR2: SGHRS and YFSETQ. The CDR3 covers 15 residues. The DNA for the CDR3 is TGCGCCAGCAGCTTCGACAGCAATAGCAATCAGCCCCAGCATTTT. This translates into CASSFDSNSNQPQHF. Using reference TRBV5-1 and TRBJ1-5 for the parts outside the CDR3, the full variable domain is KAGVTQTPRYLIKTRGQQVTLSCSPISGHRSVSWYQQTPGQGLQFLFEYFSETQRNKGNFPGRFSGRQFSNSRSEMNVSTLELGDSALYLCASSFDSNSNQPQHFGDGTRLSIL.

The chain joins TRBV28 to TRBJ2-7, with TRBD1 matching 7 bases. The junction had 14 bases not matched to a gene; V was cut back by 8 bases and J by 7 bases. This CDR3 spans 14 amino acids. The germline V gene encodes CDR1 MDHEN and CDR2 SYDVKM. CDR3 sequence: CASGSRQGPREQYF. Written as DNA, the CDR3 is TGTGCCAGCGGGTCTCGACAGGGTCCTCGGGAGCAGTACTTC.

This clone was detected once. This chain connects TRBV27 to TRBJ2-5, with 7 positions matching TRBD2. The CDR3 is 15 amino acids. V lost 0 bases, J lost 1 base, and 2 bases stayed unmatched. CDR1 and CDR2 (germline): MNHEY, SMNVEV (reference sequence). This CDR3 reads CASSLSLAAQETQYF. In nucleotides, the CDR3 is TGTGCCAGCAGTTTATCTCTAGCGGCCCAAGAGACCCAGTACTTC.

The V and J genes are TRBV5-1 and TRBJ2-7; TRBD2 matches 9 bases. Germline CDR1 and CDR2: SGHRS and YFSETQ. The J segment lost 6 bases and the V segment lost 0 bases, leaving 4 bases of the junction unmatched. The CDR3 contains 14 residues. CDR3 sequence: CASSLEGAGGEQYF. CDR3 nucleotide sequence: TGCGCCAGCAGCTTGGAAGGAGCGGGGGGCGAGCAGTACTTC.

The chain employs TRBV7-9 and TRBJ1-4, with unresolved D. The length of the CDR3 is 11 residues. V was trimmed by 5 bases and J by 14 bases, leaving 12 bases between them. CDR1 is SEHNR and CDR2 is FQNEAQ in the germline V gene (reference sequence). The CDR3 sequence is CASSQGPGLFF. For the CDR3, the DNA is TGTGCCAGCAGCCAAGGGCCGGGGCTGTTTTTT.

This sequence joins TRBV2 and TRBJ2-7; 7 positions match TRBD2. The germline V gene encodes CDR1 SNHLY and CDR2 FYNNEI. The CDR3 has 12 residues. V lost 6 bases and J lost 4; bases outside the gene matches: 3. CDR3 sequence (DNA): TGTGCCAGCAGGAGGGAGGGTTACGAGCAGTACTTC. Translated, it gives CASRREGYEQYF.